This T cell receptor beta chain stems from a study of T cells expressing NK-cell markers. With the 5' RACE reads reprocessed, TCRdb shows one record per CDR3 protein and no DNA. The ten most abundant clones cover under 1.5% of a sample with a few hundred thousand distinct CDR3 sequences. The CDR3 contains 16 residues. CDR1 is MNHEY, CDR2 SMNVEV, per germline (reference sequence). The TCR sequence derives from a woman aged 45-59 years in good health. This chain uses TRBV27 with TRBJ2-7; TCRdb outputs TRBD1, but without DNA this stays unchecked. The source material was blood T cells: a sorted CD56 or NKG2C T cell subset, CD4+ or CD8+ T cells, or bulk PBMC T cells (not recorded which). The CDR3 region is CASSPYRGLISYEQYF.